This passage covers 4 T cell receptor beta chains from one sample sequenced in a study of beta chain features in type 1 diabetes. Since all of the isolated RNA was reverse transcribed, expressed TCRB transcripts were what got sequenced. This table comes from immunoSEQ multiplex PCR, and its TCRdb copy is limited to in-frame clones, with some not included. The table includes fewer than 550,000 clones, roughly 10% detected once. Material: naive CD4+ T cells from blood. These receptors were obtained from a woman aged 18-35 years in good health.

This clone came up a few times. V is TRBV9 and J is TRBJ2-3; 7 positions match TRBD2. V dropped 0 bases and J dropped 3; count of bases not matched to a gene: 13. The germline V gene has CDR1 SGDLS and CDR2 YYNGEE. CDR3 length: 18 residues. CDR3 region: CASSVAPAGAGRTDTQYF. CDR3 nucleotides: TGTGCCAGCAGCGTAGCCCCGGCAGGAGCGGGGAGGACAGATACGCAGTATTTT. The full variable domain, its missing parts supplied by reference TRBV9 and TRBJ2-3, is DSGVTQTPKHLITATGQRVTLRCSPRSGDLSVYWYQQSLDQGLQFLIQYYNGEERAKGNILERFSAQQFPDLHSELNLSSLELGDSALYFCASSVAPAGAGRTDTQYFGPGTRLTVL.

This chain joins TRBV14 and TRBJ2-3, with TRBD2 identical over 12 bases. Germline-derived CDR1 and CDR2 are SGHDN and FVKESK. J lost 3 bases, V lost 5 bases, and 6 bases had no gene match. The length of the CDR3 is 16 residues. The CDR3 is CASSFRTSGGTDTQYF. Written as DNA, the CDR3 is TGTGCCAGCAGCTTCAGAACTAGCGGGGGGACAGATACGCAGTATTTT.

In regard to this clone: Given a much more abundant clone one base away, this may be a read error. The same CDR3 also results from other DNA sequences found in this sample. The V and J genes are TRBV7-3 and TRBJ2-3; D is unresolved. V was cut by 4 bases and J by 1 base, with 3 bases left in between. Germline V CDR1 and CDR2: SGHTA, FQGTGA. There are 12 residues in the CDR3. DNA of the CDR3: TGTGCCAGCAGCTCTGGCACAGATACGCAGTATTTT. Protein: CASSSGTDTQYF.

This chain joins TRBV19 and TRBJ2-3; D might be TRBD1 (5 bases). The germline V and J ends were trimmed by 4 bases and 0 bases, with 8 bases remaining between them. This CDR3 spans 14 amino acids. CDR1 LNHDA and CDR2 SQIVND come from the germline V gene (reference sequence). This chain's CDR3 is CASSKGRSTDTQYF. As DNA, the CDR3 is TGTGCCAGTAGTAAGGGGCGCAGCACAGATACGCAGTATTTT.